One sample yielded the 5 T cell receptor beta chains listed below, sequenced in a study of T cells in Graves' hyperthyroidism and ophthalmopathy (dated by TCRdb to about 2019). Libraries were built with multiplex PCR. Instrument used: Illumina HiSeq 2000. TCR beta CDR3 regions were amplified from RNA transcripts. The TCR CDR3 was subjected to a first round of RT-PCR using the HTBI primer set and the Qiagen OneStep RT-PCR kit. TCRdb passed the public sequencing reads through fastp at Q25 and MiXCR, retaining productive beta sequences. When rows share a CDR3 protein, they turn into one entry using the most common DNA and genes. The sample records around 490,000 distinct CDR3 sequences, 15% to 20% of which are singletons. Around 50% of the sample is held by the ten biggest clonotypes. The sequenced sample consisted of blood. Receptors originate from a man between 35 and 55 years old with Graves' ophthalmopathy.

A few counts support this clonotype. The chain combines TRBV27 with TRBJ1-2; D is unclear. Germline assignment: CDR1 MNHEY and CDR2 SMNVEV (reference sequence). This CDR3 region has 12 residues. Trimming removed 2 bases at V and 9 bases at J, with 10 bases between. The CDR3 DNA reads TGTGCCAGCAGTTTACTGGGGATTCGCTACACCTTC. It specifies CASSLLGIRYTF.

The rearrangement joins TRBV5-5 to TRBJ1-1; no clear D. In germline, CDR1 is SGHKS, CDR2 YYEKEE (reference sequence). CDR3 length: 15 amino acids. Trimming stripped 0 bases from V and 1 base from J, with 10 bases between. CDR3 nucleotide sequence: TGTGCCAGCAGCTTGGAAGGGATCGGGAACACTGAAGCTTTCTTT. Translating it yields CASSLEGIGNTEAFF.

CDR3 nucleotide sequence: TGCAGTGCTGCAGACCTCGGGGGGGGACGACAAGAGACCCAGTACTTC. Translated, it gives CSAADLGGGRQETQYF. The rearrangement joins TRBV20-1 to TRBJ2-5, with 8 bases identical to TRBD2. Unmatched junction bases numbered 13, after V lost 5 bases and J lost 2 bases. The germline CDR1 and CDR2 sequences are DFQATT and SNEGSKA (reference sequence). The CDR3 spans 16 residues.

The chain links TRBV20-1 to TRBJ2-7; 10 bases line up with TRBD2. V was clipped by 7 bases and J by 2 bases; unmatched bases: 5. Germline V lookup: CDR1 DFQATT, CDR2 SNEGSKA (reference sequence). The CDR3 is 13 residues long. CDR3 amino acids: CSVWTSGTYEQYF. DNA for the CDR3: TGCAGTGTTTGGACTAGCGGCACCTACGAGCAGTACTTC.

This sequence joins TRBV9 and TRBJ1-1; perhaps TRBD1 as D (5 bases). The CDR3 length is 15 residues. Per the germline V gene, CDR1 is SGDLS and CDR2 is YYNGEE. Between the trimmed V and J ends, which lost 0 bases and 1 base, there was a span of 10 bases. The chain's CDR3 is CASSVGWDGNTEAFF. The CDR3 DNA reads as TGTGCCAGCAGCGTAGGGTGGGACGGGAACACTGAAGCTTTCTTT.